This TCR beta chain emerged from a study of shared clonotypes between healthy human individuals. V lost 4 bases, J lost 0 bases, and 7 bases stayed unmatched. This CDR3 comprises 15 residues. Germline loops: CDR1 SGHNT, CDR2 YYREEE (reference sequence). Method: immunoSEQ multiplex PCR; TCRdb's copy keeps in-frame clones and lacks some. Altogether roughly 2,500,000 clones are present, roughly 93% being singletons, with the ten largest covering 0.36%. The gene calls are TRBV5-4 and TRBJ2-7; the match to TRBD1 covers 7 bases. The receptor's source is a young man in good health. Some clones in this sample may be carry-over from other donors' samples. The material sequenced was naive CD4+ T cells from PBMCs. The subset is: CD45RA+ positively selected. CDR3 coding DNA: TGTGCCAGCAGCACTCGGACAGGCCGCTCCTACGAGCAGTACTTC. The encoded protein is CASSTRTGRSYEQYF. The full variable domain, with the rest looked up from reference TRBV5-4 and TRBJ2-7, is ETGVTQSPTHLIKTRGQQVTLRCSSQSGHNTVSWYQQALGQGPQFIFQYYREEENGRGNFPPRFSGLQFPNYSSELNVNALELDDSALYLCASSTRTGRSYEQYFGPGTRLTVT.